The entry below gives a single T cell receptor (beta chain) sequence along with its context. The CDR3 is 16 residues long. Trimming left V 0 bases short and J 4 bases short, with 15 bases between. Germline V gene data show CDR1 as SGHNT and CDR2 as YENEEA. The method was immunoSEQ multiplex PCR; TCRdb's version includes in-frame clones alone and lacks a portion of them. Among 380,000 or so clones, about 83% were seen once, and the ten largest hold almost 7.5%. The data are from a study of Ad26.COV2.S vaccination and SARS-CoV-2 variants. The treatment here: around 19 received Ad26.COV2.S at low or high dose, single or two shots; 5 received placebo; per-sample allocation not given. Specimens were obtained on day 63 following the first vaccine or placebo injection. Aged 18-55 years, donor was enrolled in Boston in 2020.

This chain links TRBV11-3 with TRBJ2-5, with D hard to call. The sequences come from peripheral blood, collected in a trial of Ad26.COV2.S vaccine versus placebo. This receptor was obtained from a person between 18 and 65 years old who received the Ad26.COV2.S COVID-19 vaccine or a placebo. The CDR3 DNA reads as TGTGCCAGCAGCTTAGATAATTATAAACGGATAGAGACCCAGTACTTC. This gives the protein CASSLDNYKRIETQYF.